This TCR beta chain was profiled in a study of identical twins. Study-wide results and limits: A partial confounding effect on zero-insertion analyses could come from invariant MAIT and iNKT cells.

Worth noting for this clonotype: Its antigen remains unknown.

Each CDR3 protein gets one entry after TCRdb re-called the 5' RACE reads with MiXCR. The sample has hundreds of thousands of distinct CDR3 sequences, roughly an eighth seen once. Per the germline V gene, CDR1 is SGHVS and CDR2 is FNYEAQ. V dropped 3 bases and J dropped 8; count of bases not matched to a gene: 4. The CDR3 contains 15 residues. Healthy Caucasians were all of the donors. Separately, the same data were catalogued under a study of yellow fever vaccine responses in identical twins. As that study records: In identical twins, vaccine T cell responses appeared partly shared and partly individual.

The receptor's source is a woman under 30 in good health. V usage is TRBV7-6 and J usage is TRBJ2-1; TRBD2 agrees at 13 bases. Source material: PBMCs. The CDR3 bases are TGTGCCAGCAGCTTCAGACTAGCGGGGGGATATGAGCAGTTCTTC. It encodes CASSFRLAGGYEQFF.